This T cell receptor beta chain originates from a study of blood T cell repertoires in COVID-19. Study background: From the United States, Italy and Spain came samples of acute and convalescent COVID-19.

Authors' methods: Reference gene primer amplification yielded estimated nucleated cell counts. Using immunoSEQ multiplex PCR, the repertoire was profiled, and TCRdb retains in-frame clones only, with some absent. The DNA gave D and trimming, while V, J and clone size come from that table. The table has a few hundred thousand clones, roughly 88% seen once; the top ten hold over 15%. In the case of this clone: Relative to the germline gene, one junction end is altered; a read error may explain this.

The sample taken for sequencing was peripheral blood. The sequence derives from a man in his fifties with COVID-19, enrolled during active disease.

In DNA, the CDR3 is TGTGCTAGCAGCTTAGGGACTAGCGGGAGGGCCTCTGAGCAGTTCTTC. Residues: CASSLGTSGRASEQFF. V is TRBV7-7 and J is TRBJ2-1; 16 nucleotides align to TRBD2. Germline V gene sequence: CDR1 SSHAT, CDR2 FNYEAQ (reference sequence). The CDR3 loop spans 16 amino acids.